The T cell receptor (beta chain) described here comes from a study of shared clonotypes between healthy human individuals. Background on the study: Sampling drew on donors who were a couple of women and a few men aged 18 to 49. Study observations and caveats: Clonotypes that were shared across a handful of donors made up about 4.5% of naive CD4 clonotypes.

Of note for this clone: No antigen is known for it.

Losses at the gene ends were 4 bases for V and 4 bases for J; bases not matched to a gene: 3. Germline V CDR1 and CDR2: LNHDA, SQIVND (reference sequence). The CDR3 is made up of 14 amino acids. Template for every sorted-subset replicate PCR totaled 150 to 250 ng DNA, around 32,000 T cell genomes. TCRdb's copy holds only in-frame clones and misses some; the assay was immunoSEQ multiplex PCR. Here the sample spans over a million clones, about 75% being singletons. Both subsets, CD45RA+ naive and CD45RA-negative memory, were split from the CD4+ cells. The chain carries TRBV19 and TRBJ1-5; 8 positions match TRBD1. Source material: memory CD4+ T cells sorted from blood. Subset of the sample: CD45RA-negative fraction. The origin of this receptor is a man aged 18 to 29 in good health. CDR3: CASSKGDRNQPQHF. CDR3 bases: TGTGCCAGTAGTAAGGGGGACAGGAATCAGCCCCAGCATTTT.